This TCR beta chain was sequenced during a study of pediatric ulcerative colitis. A single count supports this clone. Sequenced by immunoSEQ multiplex PCR; TCRdb stores in-frame clones only, minus some. This sample has roughly 30,000 clones; around 80% occur once, and the top ten carry about 4.5%. V lost 6 bases to trimming and J lost 0 bases; unmatched junction nucleotides: 2. CDR1 is SNHLY and CDR2 is FYNNEI in the germline V gene. The CDR3 contains 14 residues. This sequence was found in a boy between 10 and 17 years old with severe ulcerative colitis. Source material: blood. V gene TRBV2 combines with J gene TRBJ2-1; 7 positions match TRBD2. The CDR3 sequence is CASRERDSYNEQFF. As DNA, the CDR3 is TGTGCCAGCAGGGAGCGGGACTCCTACAATGAGCAGTTCTTC.